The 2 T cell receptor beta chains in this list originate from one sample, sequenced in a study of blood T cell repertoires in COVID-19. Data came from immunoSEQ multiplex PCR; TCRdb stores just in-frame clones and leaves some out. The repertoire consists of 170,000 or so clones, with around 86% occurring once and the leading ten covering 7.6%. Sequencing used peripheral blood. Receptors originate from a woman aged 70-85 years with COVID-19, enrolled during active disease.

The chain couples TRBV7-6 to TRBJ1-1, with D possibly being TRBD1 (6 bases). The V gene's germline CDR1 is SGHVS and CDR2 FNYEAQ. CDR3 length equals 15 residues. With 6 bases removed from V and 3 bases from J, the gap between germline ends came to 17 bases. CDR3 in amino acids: CASRIGAGAYTEAFF. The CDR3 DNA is TGTGCCAGCAGGATTGGGGCAGGGGCTTACACTGAAGCTTTCTTT.

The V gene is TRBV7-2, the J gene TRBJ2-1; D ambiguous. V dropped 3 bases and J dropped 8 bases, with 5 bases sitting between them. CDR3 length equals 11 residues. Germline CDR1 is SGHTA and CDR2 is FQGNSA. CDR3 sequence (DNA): TGTGCCAGCAGCTTTCGTGATGAGCAGTTCTTC. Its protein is CASSFRDEQFF. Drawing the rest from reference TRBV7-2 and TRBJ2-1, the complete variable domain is GAGVSQSPSNKVTEKGKDVELRCDPISGHTALYWYRQSLGQGLEFLIYFQGNSAPDKSGLPSDRFSAERTGGSVSTLTIQRTQQEDSAVYLCASSFRDEQFFGPGTRLTVL.